The T cell receptor beta chain under discussion was sequenced for a study of blood T cells in healthy people across ages. Study-wide findings and caveats: Unsorted PBMC material precluded a definitive naive versus antigen-experienced comparison.

A note on this clonotype: Its antigen remains unknown.

The use of a sample-barcoded 5' primer and a J-beta primer mix characterized a second PCR of 7 to 11 cycles. TCRdb re-analysed the 5' RACE reads in MiXCR, keeping a single row per CDR3 protein. The sample has 1.8 million or so distinct CDR3 sequences; more than 35% are singletons. There are 13 residues in the CDR3. V was trimmed by 4 bases and J by 4 bases, leaving 7 bases between them. Per the germline V gene, CDR1 is SEHNR and CDR2 is FQNEAQ (reference sequence). The sequence was obtained from a human donor in good health. The sample taken for sequencing was blood. This rearrangement joins TRBV7-9 to TRBJ1-4, with D uncertain. The CDR3 is CASSSWDNEKLFF. In nucleotides, the CDR3 is TGTGCCAGCAGCTCGTGGGATAATGAAAAACTGTTTTTT.